Presented here are 32 T cell receptor beta chains from one specimen sequenced in a study of CD8 T cells in ankylosing spondylitis. Study-wide findings and caveats: Blood of patients with ankylosing spondylitis appeared to be characterized by a TCR beta motif of eight or nine highly homologous variants.

Their antigens remain unidentified. TCRdb recomputed calls from the 5' RACE reads with MiXCR, one row per CDR3 protein. The table records about 540,000 distinct CDR3 sequences, 10% to 15% of them present only once. Sequencing used blood, either unsorted or a sorted T cell fraction (not recorded which). The source of these receptors is a male donor with ankylosing spondylitis.

This clonotype came up a few times. The chain carries TRBV20-1 and TRBJ2-1, with TRBD2 identical over 7 bases. The CDR3 is 12 residues long. The junction had 1 base not matched to a gene; V was cut back by 0 bases and J by 8 bases. Per germline, CDR1 DFQATT and CDR2 SNEGSKA (reference sequence). CDR3 nucleotide sequence: TGCAGTGCTAGAGACCGGGGGGATGAGCAGTTCTTC. It codes for CSARDRGDEQFF.

The rearrangement uses TRBV7-9 and TRBJ2-3; 9 nucleotides line up with TRBD2. CDR3 size: 15 residues. V lost 6 bases to trimming and J lost 0 bases; unmatched junction nucleotides: 4. Germline values: CDR1 SEHNR, CDR2 FQNEAQ (reference sequence). The CDR3 sequence is CASRRTSASTDTQYF. The CDR3 nucleotides are TGTGCCAGCAGGCGGACTAGCGCGAGCACAGATACGCAGTATTTT.

This clonotype has just a few counts. V and J are TRBV7-2 and TRBJ1-3, with TRBD1 matching 7 bases. Per germline, CDR1 SGHTA and CDR2 FQGNSA. The CDR3 has 16 amino acids. Losses at the gene ends were 5 bases for V and 3 bases for J; bases not matched to a gene: 10. The chain's CDR3 is CASSGRQGLVGNTIYF. The CDR3 DNA reads as TGTGCCAGCAGCGGGCGACAGGGACTAGTTGGAAACACCATATATTTT. Full variable domain (missing parts from reference TRBV7-2 and TRBJ1-3): GAGVSQSPSNKVTEKGKDVELRCDPISGHTALYWYRQSLGQGLEFLIYFQGNSAPDKSGLPSDRFSAERTGGSVSTLTIQRTQQEDSAVYLCASSGRQGLVGNTIYFGEGSWLTVV.

This chain joins TRBV6-2 or TRBV6-3 and TRBJ2-2, with unresolved D. V was clipped by 0 bases and J by 0 bases, with 8 bases between them. Germline V CDR1 and CDR2: MNHEY, SVGEGT. The CDR3 is 16 residues long. CDR3 loop: CASSYSIVTNTGELFF. The DNA of the CDR3 is TGTGCCAGCAGTTACTCGATAGTCACGAACACCGGGGAGCTGTTTTTT.

About this clonotype: This CDR3 is missing its conserved last phenylalanine or tryptophan, likely due to a read error. The V call is TRBV27, the J call TRBJ1-2; 10 bases match TRBD1. The CDR3 runs to 17 residues. Looked up from germline, CDR1 is MNHEY and CDR2 is SMNVEV (reference sequence). The trim removed 5 bases at V and 0 bases at J, leaving 9 bases unmatched. The CDR3 region is CASSKGTGDWANYGYTS. In DNA, the CDR3 is TGTGCCAGCAGTAAAGGGACAGGGGATTGGGCTAACTATGGCTACACCTCC.

The chain employs TRBV12-3 or TRBV12-4 and TRBJ1-2; D call uncertain. V was clipped by 5 bases and J by 0 bases, with 16 bases between them. The CDR3 has 16 amino acids. The CDR3 DNA follows: TGTGCCAGCAGTCGGACGGACCCCTCCTCTAACTATGGCTACACCTTC. Protein sequence: CASSRTDPSSNYGYTF.

This clonotype has a handful of counts. The chain uses TRBV28 and TRBJ2-7, with D uncertain. Germline CDR1 is MDHEN and CDR2 is SYDVKM. The CDR3 totals 13 residues. V lost 3 bases to trimming and J lost 6 bases, with 12 bases between them. CDR3 nucleotide sequence: TGTGCCAGCAGTTTTGGTGTACTCCGCGAGCAGTACGTC. Translating it yields CASSFGVLREQYV.

The chain carries TRBV5-4 and TRBJ2-1, with TRBD2 matching over 7 bases. V gave up 5 bases and J gave up 0 bases; unmatched junction bases: 8. CDR3 size: 16 residues. In germline, CDR1 is SGHNT, CDR2 YYREEE (reference sequence). The CDR3 sequence is CASSYRLAGSYNEQFF. As DNA, the CDR3 is TGTGCCAGCAGTTATCGACTAGCAGGCTCCTACAATGAGCAGTTCTTC.

There are a few counts of this clonotype. J is TRBJ1-1 and V is TRBV30, with D uncertain. Germline CDR1 GTSNPN, CDR2 SVGIG (reference sequence). The CDR3 is 10 amino acids. Trimming took 7 bases from V and 7 from J, leaving 10 bases between them. This chain's CDR3 is CASRELEAFF. CDR3 bases: TGTGCCTCAAGGGAGCTTGAAGCTTTCTTT.

Note on this clonotype: The junction does not match germline at one end; this may be a read error. The V and J genes are TRBV7-6 and TRBJ2-7; D not resolved. This CDR3 is 14 amino acids long. Per germline, CDR1 SGHVS and CDR2 FNYEAQ. CDR3 protein: CASSPGGASDEQYF. The CDR3 coding sequence is TGTGCCAGCAGCCCCGGTGGAGCCTCCGACGAGCAGTACTTC. The variable domain in full, completed from reference TRBV7-6 and TRBJ2-7, reads GAGVSQSPRYKVTKRGQDVALRCDPISGHVSLYWYRQALGQGPEFLTYFNYEAQQDKSGLPNDRFSAERPEGSISTLTIQRTEQRDSAMYRCASSPGGASDEQYFGPGTRLTVT.

This clonotype has only a few counts. This chain connects TRBV4-1 to TRBJ2-1; 15 bases are shared with TRBD2. CDR1 MGHRA and CDR2 YSYEKL come from the germline V gene. This CDR3 contains 19 residues. With 1 base clipped from V and 0 bases from J, the junction kept 4 bases outside the gene matches. CDR3 sequence (DNA): TGCGCCAGCAGCCAAGGGGGGACTAGCGGGAGGCACTCCTACAATGAGCAGTTCTTC. Its protein is CASSQGGTSGRHSYNEQFF.

V and J are TRBV5-5 and TRBJ2-5; 9 nucleotides align to TRBD2. This CDR3 is built from 18 residues. V lost 4 bases and J lost 3; bases outside the gene matches: 16. CDR1 is SGHKS, CDR2 YYEKEE, per germline (reference sequence). CDR3 bases: TGTGCCAGCAGCCTAGCGGGACCCACTAGCGGCCGGAAAGAGACCCAGTACTTC. Translated: CASSLAGPTSGRKETQYF.

This clonotype was observed a handful of times. This rearrangement joins TRBV19 to TRBJ1-2; 7 bases are a match to TRBD1. V gave up 7 bases and J gave up 5 bases; unmatched junction bases: 7. The CDR3 is made up of 13 amino acids. Per the germline V gene, CDR1 is LNHDA and CDR2 is SQIVND (reference sequence). The CDR3 coding sequence is TGTGCCAGTACCAAGGACAGGTCTTATGGCTACACCTTC. Amino acids: CASTKDRSYGYTF.

The chain's CDR3 is CSARYVWGENQPQHF. The CDR3 DNA is TGCAGTGCTAGATATGTCTGGGGGGAAAATCAGCCCCAGCATTTT. The gene calls are TRBV20-1 and TRBJ1-5; possible D gene TRBD1, 5 bases. CDR3 length: 15 residues. Trimming stripped 2 bases from V and 4 bases from J, with 15 bases between. Germline loops: CDR1 DFQATT, CDR2 SNEGSKA (reference sequence).

This clonotype has a handful of counts. The J gene is TRBJ2-1, the V gene TRBV30; 7 bases agree with TRBD2. J was trimmed by 7 bases and V by 0 bases; bases with no gene match: 6. This CDR3 is 14 amino acids long. Germline CDR1 GTSNPN, CDR2 SVGIG (reference sequence). The CDR3 DNA sequence: TGTGCCTGGAGTGTCTACGGGAGGAATAATGAGCAGTTCTTC. Its protein product is CAWSVYGRNNEQFF.

The chain joins TRBV10-3 to TRBJ2-1; 8 bases map to TRBD2. The germline V gene encodes CDR1 ENHRY and CDR2 SYGVKD. The V and J ends lost 9 bases and 3 bases, in that order; junction bases with no gene match: 10. The CDR3 contains 15 residues. The CDR3 bases are TGTGCCATAGGAGAACCGGGACTAGTCTACAATGAGCAGTTCTTC. Translation gives CAIGEPGLVYNEQFF.

The chain couples TRBV3-1 to TRBJ2-3; TRBD2 aligns across 9 bases. The CDR3 sequence is 17 residues long. CDR1 and CDR2 (germline): LGHDT, YNNKEL (reference sequence). V was clipped by 0 bases and J by 9 bases; unmatched bases: 13. The CDR3 DNA is TGTGCCAGCAGCCAAGATATTTCGGCGGGAGGGGCCGAAACGCAGTATTTT. It specifies CASSQDISAGGAETQYF.

The J gene is TRBJ2-7, the V gene TRBV4-2, with D possibly matching TRBD2 (6 bases). The germline CDR1 and CDR2 sequences are LGHNA and YNFKEQ. Between the trimmed V and J ends, which lost 3 bases and 3 bases, there was a span of 21 bases. The CDR3 sequence is 17 residues long. The CDR3 nucleotides are TGTGCCAGCAGCCAGGGGGGAGCGTCCACTCGGGGCTACGAGCAGTACTTC. Translated: CASSQGGASTRGYEQYF.

This clonotype was counted many times. The V gene is TRBV15, the J gene TRBJ1-4, with 10 bases fitting TRBD1. After removal of 5 bases from V and 7 bases from J, the junction contained 7 bases not matched to a gene. CDR3 length: 15 residues. CDR1 is LNHNV and CDR2 is YYDKDF in the germline V gene (reference sequence). The CDR3 sequence is CATSGDRGHAEKLFF. CDR3 DNA sequence: TGTGCCACCAGCGGGGACAGGGGCCACGCTGAAAAACTGTTTTTT.

This clonotype was observed at least ten times. This chain uses TRBV28 with TRBJ2-3; no clear D. Germline loops: CDR1 MDHEN, CDR2 SYDVKM. With 2 bases removed from V and 0 bases from J, the gap between germline ends came to 12 bases. This CDR3 is 16 amino acids long. The CDR3 DNA is TGTGCCAGCAGTTTAGAGGCGGTTCCTAGCACAGATACGCAGTATTTT. It codes for CASSLEAVPSTDTQYF.

The rearrangement joins TRBV6-1 to TRBJ2-1; TRBD1 matches 9 bases. The CDR3 runs 17 residues. The V segment lost 0 bases and the J segment 8 bases; nucleotides outside the gene matches: 11. CDR1 MNHNS and CDR2 SASEGT come from the germline V gene. The CDR3 DNA sequence: TGTGCCAGCAGTGAAGCCCCCGGACAGGGGTACTGGGATGAGCAGTTCTTC. It specifies CASSEAPGQGYWDEQFF.

This clonotype was picked up a small number of times. CDR3 sequence (DNA): TGTGCCAGCAGCGTAGTGGTTAGCGGGTGCAAAGAGACCCAGTACTTC. Translation: CASSVVVSGCKETQYF. The chain employs TRBV9 and TRBJ2-5; TRBD2 matches 7 bases. Germline V gene data show CDR1 as SGDLS and CDR2 as YYNGEE. Trimming cost V 0 bases and J 3 bases; bases outside gene matches: 8. This CDR3 comprises 16 residues.

This clonotype was observed at least ten times. This chain links TRBV5-5 with TRBJ1-2; D is perhaps TRBD1 (5 bases). This CDR3 has 15 amino acids. With 3 bases removed from V and 2 bases from J, the gap between germline ends came to 14 bases. Germline assignment: CDR1 SGHKS and CDR2 YYEKEE (reference sequence). The CDR3 nucleotides read TGTGCCAGCAGCTCGCCCTACAGGAGGAACTATGGCTACACCTTC. This codes for CASSSPYRRNYGYTF.

The genes are TRBV11-3 and TRBJ2-1; 9 bases fit TRBD2. The CDR3 totals 15 residues. The germline V gene has CDR1 SGHNT and CDR2 YENEEA. V lost 5 bases and J lost 2; bases outside the gene matches: 4. CDR3 bases: TGTGCCAGCAGCATTAGCGGGAGCCCCTACAATGAGCAGTTCTTC. Translating it yields CASSISGSPYNEQFF. The full variable domain, rest sourced from reference TRBV11-3 and TRBJ2-1, is EAGVVQSPRYKIIEKKQPVAFWCNPISGHNTLYWYLQNLGQGPELLIRYENEEAVDDSQLPKDRFSAERLKGVDSTLKIQPAELGDSAVYLCASSISGSPYNEQFFGPGTRLTVL.

The genes are TRBV20-1 and TRBJ2-1, with 9 bases lining up with TRBD2. The CDR3 consists of 16 residues. In germline, CDR1 is DFQATT, CDR2 SNEGSKA (reference sequence). The junction had 4 bases not matched to a gene; V was cut back by 1 base and J by 0 bases. The CDR3 is CSARGLAGSSYNEQFF. In nucleotides, the CDR3 is TGCAGTGCTAGAGGGCTAGCGGGGAGCTCCTACAATGAGCAGTTCTTC.

This clonotype occurred a few times. The V and J genes are TRBV7-2 and TRBJ1-1; D is perhaps TRBD1 (6 bases). The CDR3 consists of 14 residues. The germline V gene has CDR1 SGHTA and CDR2 FQGNSA. Trimming pared 2 bases from V and 4 bases from J, leaving 11 bases between. The CDR3 reads CASSLTGYSTEAFF. CDR3 sequence (DNA): TGTGCCAGCAGCTTAACAGGGTATAGCACTGAAGCTTTCTTT.

The chain has TRBV15 and TRBJ2-1, with D possibly matching TRBD2 (5 bases). Trimming removed 1 base from V and 9 bases from J, with 7 bases in between. The CDR3 runs to 12 residues. Germline V lookup: CDR1 LNHNV, CDR2 YYDKDF (reference sequence). The CDR3 spells CATSRGGLEQFF. The CDR3 nucleotides read TGTGCCACCAGCAGAGGAGGGCTTGAGCAGTTCTTC.

This clonotype was seen many times. This sequence joins TRBV7-2 and TRBJ2-7; tentatively, D is TRBD1 (5 bases). CDR3 length: 14 amino acids. CDR1 is SGHTA and CDR2 is FQGNSA in the germline V gene. V was clipped by 2 bases and J by 6 bases, with 14 bases between them. CDR3 coding DNA: TGTGCCAGCAGCTTACCAGGGTCCTATTCCGAGCAGTACTTC. Encoded protein: CASSLPGSYSEQYF.

This clonotype has more than one count but fewer than ten. The V gene is TRBV14, the J gene TRBJ2-1; no firm D call. This CDR3 comprises 14 residues. Germline CDR1 reads SGHDN; CDR2 reads FVKESK. The V and J ends lost 0 bases and 9 bases respectively, with 12 bases between them. The CDR3 coding sequence is TGTGCCAGCAGCCAAGATAAGCTGGCGGTTGAGCAGTTCTTC. Its protein is CASSQDKLAVEQFF. Using reference TRBV14 and TRBJ2-1 for the parts outside the CDR3, the full variable domain is EAGVTQFPSHSVIEKGQTVTLRCDPISGHDNLYWYRRVMGKEIKFLLHFVKESKQDESGMPNNRFLAERTGGTYSTLKVQPAELEDSGVYFCASSQDKLAVEQFFGPGTRLTVL.

This clonotype has more than one count but fewer than ten. The chain employs TRBV24-1 and TRBJ2-1, with TRBD1 matching 7 bases. The CDR3 loop spans 15 amino acids. Germline trimming cut 3 bases from V and 8 bases from J; bases unmatched to any gene: 9. Germline assignment: CDR1 KGHDR and CDR2 SFDVKD. As DNA, the CDR3 is TGTGCCACCAGTGATCGGACAGGTACTCCGGATGAGCAGTTCTTC. Translation gives CATSDRTGTPDEQFF.

Note on this clonotype: The germline gene is not matched at one end of the junction; a read error may be the cause. The CDR3 region has the DNA TGTGCCAGCAGTGAATGGGCCGGCCTAAAAGCCAAAAACAGTCAGTACTTC. This translates into CASSEWAGLKAKNSQYF. The V call is TRBV6-1, the J call TRBJ2-4; no reliable D call. This CDR3 is 17 amino acids long. CDR1 and CDR2 (germline): MNHNS, SASEGT.

This clonotype has just a few counts. This chain connects TRBV20-1 to TRBJ2-1, with 14 nucleotides matching TRBD2. This CDR3 comprises 16 residues. CDR1 and CDR2 (germline): DFQATT, SNEGSKA (reference sequence). J was trimmed by 2 bases and V by 6 bases; bases with no gene match: 6. CDR3 loop: CSADGTSGGTYNEQFF. DNA of the CDR3: TGCAGTGCCGATGGGACTAGCGGGGGTACCTACAATGAGCAGTTCTTC.